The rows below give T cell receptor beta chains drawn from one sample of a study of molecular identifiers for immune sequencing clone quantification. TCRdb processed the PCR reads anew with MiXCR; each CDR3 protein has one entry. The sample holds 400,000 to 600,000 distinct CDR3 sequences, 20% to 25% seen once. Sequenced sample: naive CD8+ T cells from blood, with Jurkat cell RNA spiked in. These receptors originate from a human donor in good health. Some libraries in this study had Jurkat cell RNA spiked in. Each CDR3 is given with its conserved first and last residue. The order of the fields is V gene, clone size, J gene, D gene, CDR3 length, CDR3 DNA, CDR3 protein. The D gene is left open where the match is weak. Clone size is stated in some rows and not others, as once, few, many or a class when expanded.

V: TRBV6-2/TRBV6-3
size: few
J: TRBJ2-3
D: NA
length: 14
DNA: TGTGCCAGCAGCGCACAGGGTTTTACAGATACGCAGTATTTT
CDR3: CASSAQGFTDTQYF

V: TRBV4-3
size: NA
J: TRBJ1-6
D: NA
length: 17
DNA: TGCGCCAGCAGCCAAGATTCAGTTACAGCGACTAATTCACCCCCCCACTTT
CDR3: CASSQDSVTATNSPPHF

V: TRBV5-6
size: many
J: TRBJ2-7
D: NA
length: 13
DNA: TGTGCCAGCAGTCGGGACCGCCCCTACGAGCAGTACTTC
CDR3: CASSRDRPYEQYF

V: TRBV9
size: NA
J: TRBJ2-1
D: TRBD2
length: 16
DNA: TGTGCCAGCAGCGTAGAGGCGGGGAGGGTCGAGTATGAGCAGTTCTTC
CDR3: CASSVEAGRVEYEQFF

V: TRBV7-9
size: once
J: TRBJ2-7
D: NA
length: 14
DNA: TGTGCCAGCAGCTTAGCGACAGCCGGGTACGCGCAGTACTTC
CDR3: CASSLATAGYAQYF

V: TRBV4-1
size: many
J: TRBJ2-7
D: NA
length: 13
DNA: TGCGCCAGCAGCCAAGTGCTGGACTACGAGCAGTACTTC
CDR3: CASSQVLDYEQYF

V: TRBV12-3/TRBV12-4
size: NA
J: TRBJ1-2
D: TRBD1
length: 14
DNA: TGTGCCATCCCGGGGGACAGGGCTAACTATGGCTACACCTTC
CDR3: CAIPGDRANYGYTF

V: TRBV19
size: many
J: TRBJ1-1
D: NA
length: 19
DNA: TGTGCCAGTAGTATAGTAGTACGTTATGGAGGGGATCGGAGCACTGAAGCTTTCTTT
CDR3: CASSIVVRYGGDRSTEAFF

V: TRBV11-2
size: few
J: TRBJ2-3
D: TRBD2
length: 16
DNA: TGTGCCAGCAGCTTAGTAGCGGGGGCCAACACAGATACGCAGTATTTT
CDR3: CASSLVAGANTDTQYF

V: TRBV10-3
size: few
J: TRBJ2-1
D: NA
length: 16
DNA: TGTGCCATCAGTGACCCCCCAGGGTTAACCTACAATGAGCAGTTCTTC
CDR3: CAISDPPGLTYNEQFF

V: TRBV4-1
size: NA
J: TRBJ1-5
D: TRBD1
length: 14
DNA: TGCGCCAGCAGCCCTAGGGACAGTGATCAGCCCCAGCATTTT
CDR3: CASSPRDSDQPQHF

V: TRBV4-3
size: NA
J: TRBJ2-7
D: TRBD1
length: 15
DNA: TGCGCCAGCAGCCCCGGGACAGTGGTTTCCTACGAGCAGTACTTC
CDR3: CASSPGTVVSYEQYF

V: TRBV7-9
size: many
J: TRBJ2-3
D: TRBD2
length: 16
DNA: TGTGCCAGCAGCTTCACTAGCGGGAGCGGTCCAGATACGCAGTATTTT
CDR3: CASSFTSGSGPDTQYF

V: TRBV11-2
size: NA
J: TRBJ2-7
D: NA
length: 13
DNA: TGTGCCAGCAGCCTAGGTAGCCCACACGAGCAGTACTTC
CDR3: CASSLGSPHEQYF

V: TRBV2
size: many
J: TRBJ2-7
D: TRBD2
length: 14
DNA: TGTGCCAGCAGATATACTAGCGGGAGTCCCGAGCAGTACTTC
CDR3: CASRYTSGSPEQYF

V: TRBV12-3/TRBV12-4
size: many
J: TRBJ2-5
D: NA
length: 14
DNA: TGTGCCAGCAGTTACCCCGGAGCGCAAGAGACCCAGTACTTC
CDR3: CASSYPGAQETQYF

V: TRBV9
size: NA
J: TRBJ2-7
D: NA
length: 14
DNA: TGTGCCAGCACCCCCGGGCCGAGACCCTACGAGCAGTACTTC
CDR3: CASTPGPRPYEQYF

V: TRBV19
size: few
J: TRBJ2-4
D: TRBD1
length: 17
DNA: TGTGCCAGTAGTCCGTGGGACAGTGTTAGGGCCAAAAACATTCAGTACTTC
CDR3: CASSPWDSVRAKNIQYF

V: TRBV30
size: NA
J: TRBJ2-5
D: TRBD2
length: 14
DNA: TGTGCCTGGACCGTAGCGGGGGGGCAGGAGACCCAGTACTTC
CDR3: CAWTVAGGQETQYF

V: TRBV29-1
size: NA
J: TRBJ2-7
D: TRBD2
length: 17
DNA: TGCAGCGTTGAAGGGCTAGCGGGAACGAGGAGCTCCTACGAGCAGTACTTC
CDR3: CSVEGLAGTRSSYEQYF

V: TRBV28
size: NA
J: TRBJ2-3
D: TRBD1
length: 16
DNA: TGTGCCAGCAGTTTCACGGACAGGGGGCGCACAGATACGCAGTATTTT
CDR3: CASSFTDRGRTDTQYF

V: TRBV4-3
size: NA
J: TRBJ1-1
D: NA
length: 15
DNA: TGCGCCAGCAGCCTAGAGACCGGGCTAAACACTGAAGCTTTCTTT
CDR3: CASSLETGLNTEAFF

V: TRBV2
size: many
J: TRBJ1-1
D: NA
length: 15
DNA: TGTGCCAGCAGTGAGGTTTGGGGGCCAAGGACTGAAGCTTTCTTT
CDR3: CASSEVWGPRTEAFF

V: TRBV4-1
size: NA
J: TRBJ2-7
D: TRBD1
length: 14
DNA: TGCGCCAGCAGCCAAGCACAGGGGTTGCACGAGCAGTACTTC
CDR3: CASSQAQGLHEQYF

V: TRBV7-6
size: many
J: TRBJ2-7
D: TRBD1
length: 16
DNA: TGTGCCAGCAGCCCGACCCGGGACAGTGGGGACTACGAGCAGTACTTC
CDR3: CASSPTRDSGDYEQYF

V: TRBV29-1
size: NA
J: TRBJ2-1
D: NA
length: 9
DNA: TGCAGCGTTGAAGATCAGCAGTTCTTC
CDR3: CSVEDQQFF

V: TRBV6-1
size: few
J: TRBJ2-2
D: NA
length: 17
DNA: TGTGCCAGCAGTGAATCTGTCGGGCACTCGGGCACCGGGGAGCTGTTTTTT
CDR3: CASSESVGHSGTGELFF

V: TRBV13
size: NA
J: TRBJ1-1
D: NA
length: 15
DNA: TGTGCCAGCAGCTTAGCTGGCAGGGTCGACACTGAAGCTTTCTTT
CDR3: CASSLAGRVDTEAFF

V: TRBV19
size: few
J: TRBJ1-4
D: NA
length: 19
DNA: TGTGCCAGTATGTTTACCTTTGGGGAAGGAAGGGCGACTAATGAAAAACTGTTTTTT
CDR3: CASMFTFGEGRATNEKLFF

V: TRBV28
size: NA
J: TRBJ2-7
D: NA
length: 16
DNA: TGTGCCAGCAGCAGGGCGAGGTTAGCGGCAGTCTACGAGCAGTACTTC
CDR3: CASSRARLAAVYEQYF

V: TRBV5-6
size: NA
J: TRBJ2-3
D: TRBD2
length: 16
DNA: TGTGCCAGCAGCGGCTCTAGCGGGGGGGCGGCAGATACGCAGTATTTT
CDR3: CASSGSSGGAADTQYF

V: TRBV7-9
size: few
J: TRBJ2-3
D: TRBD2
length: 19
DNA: TGTGCCAGCAGCTTAGTCGCGGGGGAGTTATATTTAGTCACAGATACGCAGTATTTT
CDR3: CASSLVAGELYLVTDTQYF

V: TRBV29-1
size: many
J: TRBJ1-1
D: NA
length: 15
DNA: TGCAGCGTTGAAGGTTCACCAGATTTGAACACTGAAGCTTTCTTT
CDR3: CSVEGSPDLNTEAFF

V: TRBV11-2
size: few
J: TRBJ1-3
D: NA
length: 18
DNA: TGTGCCAGCAGCTTAGCCTTCGGGGGGCGCGACTCTGGAAACACCATATATTTT
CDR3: CASSLAFGGRDSGNTIYF

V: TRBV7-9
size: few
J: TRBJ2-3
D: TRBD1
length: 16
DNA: TGTGCCAGCAGCTTAGGACAGGGATTCTCCACAGATACGCAGTATTTT
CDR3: CASSLGQGFSTDTQYF

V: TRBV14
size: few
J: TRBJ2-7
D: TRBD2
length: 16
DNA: TGTGCCAGCAGCCAAGATACGGGACTAGCGGTATACGAGCAGTACTTC
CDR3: CASSQDTGLAVYEQYF

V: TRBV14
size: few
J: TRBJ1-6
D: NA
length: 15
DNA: TGTGCCAGCAGCCAGAGGCCCCTTCGAGGATCACCCCTCCACTTT
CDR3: CASSQRPLRGSPLHF

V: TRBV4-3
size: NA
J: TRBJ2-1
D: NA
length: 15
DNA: TGCGCCAGCAGCCTAACAGGGAGCTCCTACAATGAGCAGCTCTTC
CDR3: CASSLTGSSYNEQLF

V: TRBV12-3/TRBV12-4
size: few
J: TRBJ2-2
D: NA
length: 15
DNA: TGTGCCAGCACCTTGGGGCAGGAGTACACCGGGGAGCTGTTTTTT
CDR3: CASTLGQEYTGELFF

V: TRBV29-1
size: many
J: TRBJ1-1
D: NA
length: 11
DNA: TGCAGCGGGGGACACAGCACTGAAGCTTTCTTT
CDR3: CSGGHSTEAFF

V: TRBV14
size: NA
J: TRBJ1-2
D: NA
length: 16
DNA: TGTGCCAGCAGCCAAGCGGCAGACAAGTATTTCTATGGCTACACCTTC
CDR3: CASSQAADKYFYGYTF

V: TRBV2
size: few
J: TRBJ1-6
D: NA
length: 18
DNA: TGTGCCAGCAGTTCGGACTCCTCTAGGAGCTCCTATAATTCACCCCTCCACTTT
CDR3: CASSSDSSRSSYNSPLHF

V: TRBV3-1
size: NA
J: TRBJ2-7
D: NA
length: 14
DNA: TGTGCCAGCGGCAATACCGCGGGTTGGTACGAGCAGTACTTC
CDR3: CASGNTAGWYEQYF

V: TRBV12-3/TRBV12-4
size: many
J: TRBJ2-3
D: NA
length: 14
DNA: TGTGCCAGCAGTTTAATCCAGAGCACAGATACGCAGTATTTT
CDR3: CASSLIQSTDTQYF

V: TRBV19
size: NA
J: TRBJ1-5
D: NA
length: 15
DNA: TGTGCCAGTAGTACGACCGATTATAGCAATCAGCCCCACCATTTT
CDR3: CASSTTDYSNQPHHF

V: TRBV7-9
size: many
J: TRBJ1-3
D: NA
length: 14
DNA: TGTGCCAGCAGAGAGGACACCTCTGGAAACACCATATATTTT
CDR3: CASREDTSGNTIYF

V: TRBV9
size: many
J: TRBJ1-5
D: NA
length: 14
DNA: TGTGCCAGCAGCGTAGGTGGGGGCAGTCAGCCCCAGCATTTT
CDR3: CASSVGGGSQPQHF

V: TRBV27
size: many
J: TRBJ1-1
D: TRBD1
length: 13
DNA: TGTGCCAGCAGCCAACAGGGGGCCTCTGAAGCTTTCTTT
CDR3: CASSQQGASEAFF

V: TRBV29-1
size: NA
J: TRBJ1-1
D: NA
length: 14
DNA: TGCAGCGTTGAAGTGTCCTTATCAACACTGAAAGCTTTCTTT
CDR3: CSVEVSLSTLKAFF

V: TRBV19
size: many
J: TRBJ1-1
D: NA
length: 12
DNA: TGTGCCAGCAGCCCTGGTTACACTGAAGCTTTCTTT
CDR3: CASSPGYTEAFF

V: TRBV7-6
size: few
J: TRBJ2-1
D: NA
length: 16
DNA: TGTGCCAGCAGCTTACTTCCGGGAAGCTCCTACAATGAGCAGTTCTTC
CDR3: CASSLLPGSSYNEQFF

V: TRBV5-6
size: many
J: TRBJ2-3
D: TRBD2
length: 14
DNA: TGTGCCAGCAGATCGGGACTAGCGGGGGATACGCAGTATTTT
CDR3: CASRSGLAGDTQYF

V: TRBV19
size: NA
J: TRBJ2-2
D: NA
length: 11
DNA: TGTGCCAGTAGTAGCACCGGGGGGCTGTTTTTT
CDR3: CASSSTGGLFF

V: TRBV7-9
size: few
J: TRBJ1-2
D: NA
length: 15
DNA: TGTGCCAGCTCAAGATCCGGACCGAACCCCTATGGCTACACCTTC
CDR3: CASSRSGPNPYGYTF

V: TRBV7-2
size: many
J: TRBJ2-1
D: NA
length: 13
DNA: TGTGCCAGCACCTCCCCGGAAAGCAATGAGCAGTTCTTC
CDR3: CASTSPESNEQFF

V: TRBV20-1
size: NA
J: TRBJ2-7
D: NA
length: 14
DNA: TGCAGTGCTAGAGATAACAGGGCCCTCTACGAGCAGTACTTC
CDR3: CSARDNRALYEQYF

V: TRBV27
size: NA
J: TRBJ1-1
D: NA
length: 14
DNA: TGTGCCAGCACCAACTGGGGGGGGGGCACTGAAGCTTTCTTT
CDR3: CASTNWGGGTEAFF

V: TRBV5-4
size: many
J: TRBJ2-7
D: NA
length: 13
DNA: TGTGCCAGCAGCTTGGTGGTCGGCTACGAGCAGTACTTC
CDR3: CASSLVVGYEQYF

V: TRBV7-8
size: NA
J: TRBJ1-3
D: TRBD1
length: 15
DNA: TGTGCCAGCAGCTTAGACAGGGGAGAGTACAACACCATATATTTT
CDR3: CASSLDRGEYNTIYF